This TCR beta chain was sequenced in a study of blood T cells in healthy people across ages. This clonotype was recorded a few times. There are 17 residues in the CDR3. CDR1 and CDR2 from the germline V gene are MNHEY and SVGEGT. The V gene lost 1 base and the J gene lost 2 bases, with 17 bases spanning the gap. Sample-barcoded 5' priming and a J-beta primer mix drove a second PCR of roughly 6 to 12 cycles. In TCRdb, the 5' RACE reads were re-called with MiXCR into one record per CDR3 protein. Of approximately 820,000 distinct CDR3 sequences listed, approximately 48% are singletons. This clonotype was sampled from a man aged 60 to 69 in good health. Sequenced: blood. The chain uses TRBV6-2 or TRBV6-3 and TRBJ1-2; D may be TRBD1 (5 bases). The CDR3 spells CASSYWGPTRSNYGYTF. The CDR3 DNA follows: TGTGCCAGCAGTTACTGGGGACCGACCAGATCCAACTATGGCTACACCTTC.